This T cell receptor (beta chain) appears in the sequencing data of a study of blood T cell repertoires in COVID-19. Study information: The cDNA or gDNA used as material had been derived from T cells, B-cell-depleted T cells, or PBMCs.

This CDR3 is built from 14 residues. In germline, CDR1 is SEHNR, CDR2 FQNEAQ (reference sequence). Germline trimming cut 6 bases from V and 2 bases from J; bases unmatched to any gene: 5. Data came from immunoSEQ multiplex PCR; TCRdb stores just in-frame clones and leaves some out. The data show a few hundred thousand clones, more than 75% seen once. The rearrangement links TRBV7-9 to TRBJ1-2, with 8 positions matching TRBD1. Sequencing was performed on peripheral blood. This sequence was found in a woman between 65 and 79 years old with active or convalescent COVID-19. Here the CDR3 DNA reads TGTGCCAGCAGGGGACAGGAGACCAACTATGGCTACACCTTC. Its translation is CASRGQETNYGYTF.